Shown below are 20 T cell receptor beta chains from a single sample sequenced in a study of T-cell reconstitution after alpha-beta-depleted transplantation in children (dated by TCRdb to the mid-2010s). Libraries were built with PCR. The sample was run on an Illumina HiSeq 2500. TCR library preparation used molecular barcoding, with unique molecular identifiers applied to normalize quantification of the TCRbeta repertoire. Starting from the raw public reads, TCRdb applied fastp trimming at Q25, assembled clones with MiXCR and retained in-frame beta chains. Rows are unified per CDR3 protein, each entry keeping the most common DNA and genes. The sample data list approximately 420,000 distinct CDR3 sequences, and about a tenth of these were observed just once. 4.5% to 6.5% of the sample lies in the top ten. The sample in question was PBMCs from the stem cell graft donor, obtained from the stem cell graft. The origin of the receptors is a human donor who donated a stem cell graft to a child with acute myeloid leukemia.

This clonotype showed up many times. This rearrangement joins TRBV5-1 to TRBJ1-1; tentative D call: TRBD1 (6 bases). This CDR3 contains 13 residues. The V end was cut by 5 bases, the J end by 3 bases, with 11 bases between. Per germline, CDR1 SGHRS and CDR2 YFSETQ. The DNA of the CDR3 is TGCGCCAGCAGGCCACAGGGTGACACTGAAGCTTTCTTT. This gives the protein CASRPQGDTEAFF. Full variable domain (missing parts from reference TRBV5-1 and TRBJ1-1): KAGVTQTPRYLIKTRGQQVTLSCSPISGHRSVSWYQQTPGQGLQFLFEYFSETQRNKGNFPGRFSGRQFSNSRSEMNVSTLELGDSALYLCASRPQGDTEAFFGQGTRLTVV.

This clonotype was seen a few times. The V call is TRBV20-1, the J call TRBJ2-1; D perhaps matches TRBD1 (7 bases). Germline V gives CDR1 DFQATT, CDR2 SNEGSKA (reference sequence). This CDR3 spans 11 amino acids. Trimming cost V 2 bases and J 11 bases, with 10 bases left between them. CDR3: CSARQGGKQFF. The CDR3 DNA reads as TGCAGTGCTAGACAGGGGGGTAAGCAGTTCTTC.

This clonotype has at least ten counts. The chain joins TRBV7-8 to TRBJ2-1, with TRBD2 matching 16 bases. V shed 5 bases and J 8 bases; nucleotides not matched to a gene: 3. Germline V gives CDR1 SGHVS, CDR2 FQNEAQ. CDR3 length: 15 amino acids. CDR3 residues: CASSPGTSGRDEQFF. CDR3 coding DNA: TGTGCCAGCAGCCCCGGGACTAGCGGGAGGGATGAGCAGTTCTTC.

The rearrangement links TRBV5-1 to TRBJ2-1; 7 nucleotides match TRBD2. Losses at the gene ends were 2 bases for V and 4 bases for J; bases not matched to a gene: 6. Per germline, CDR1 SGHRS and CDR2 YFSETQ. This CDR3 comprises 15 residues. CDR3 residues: CASSFRDYSYNEQFF. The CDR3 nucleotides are TGCGCCAGCAGCTTCCGGGACTACTCTTACAATGAGCAGTTCTTC.

The CDR3 bases are TGTGCCAGCACCCCCGGAGGGACTAGCGGTTCCTACGAGCAGTACTTC. Encoded protein: CASTPGGTSGSYEQYF. This chain uses TRBV6-1 with TRBJ2-7; 11 nucleotides agree with TRBD2. CDR1 and CDR2 from the germline V gene are MNHNS and SASEGT. This CDR3 has 16 amino acids. V dropped 7 bases and J dropped 1; count of bases not matched to a gene: 9.

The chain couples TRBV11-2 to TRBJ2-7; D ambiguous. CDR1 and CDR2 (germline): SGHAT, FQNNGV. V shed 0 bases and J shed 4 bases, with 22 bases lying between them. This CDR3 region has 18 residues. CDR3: CASSLDPGQFTLGYEQYV. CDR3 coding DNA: TGTGCCAGCAGCTTAGATCCCGGCCAGTTTACCCTGGGATACGAGCAGTACGTC.

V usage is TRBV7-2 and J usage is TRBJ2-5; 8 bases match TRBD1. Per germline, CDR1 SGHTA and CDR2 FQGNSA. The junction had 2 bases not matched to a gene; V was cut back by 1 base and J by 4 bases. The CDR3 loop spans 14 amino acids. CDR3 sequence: CASSLVTGGETQYF. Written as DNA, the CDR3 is TGTGCCAGCAGCTTAGTTACAGGGGGAGAGACCCAGTACTTC.

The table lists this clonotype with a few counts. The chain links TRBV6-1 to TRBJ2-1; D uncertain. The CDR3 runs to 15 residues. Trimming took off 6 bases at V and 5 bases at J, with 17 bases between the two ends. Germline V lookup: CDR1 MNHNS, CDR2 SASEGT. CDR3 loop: CASRRLPVANNEQFF. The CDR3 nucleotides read TGTGCCAGCAGAAGGTTACCGGTAGCTAACAATGAGCAGTTCTTC.

CDR3 protein: CSAKLAGIYEQYF. The DNA for the CDR3 is TGCAGTGCTAAGCTAGCGGGCATCTACGAGCAGTACTTC. The V call is TRBV20-1, the J call TRBJ2-7; 8 nucleotides agree with TRBD2. J lost 3 bases, V lost 4 bases, and 5 bases had no gene match. The germline gives CDR1 DFQATT, CDR2 SNEGSKA (reference sequence). CDR3 length: 13 amino acids.

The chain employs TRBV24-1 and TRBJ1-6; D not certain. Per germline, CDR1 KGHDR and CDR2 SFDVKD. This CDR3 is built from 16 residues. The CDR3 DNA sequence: TGTGGCCCAAGGATGGAGTCCGCCAGCAACGATTCACCCCTCCACTTT. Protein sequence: CGPRMESASNDSPLHF.

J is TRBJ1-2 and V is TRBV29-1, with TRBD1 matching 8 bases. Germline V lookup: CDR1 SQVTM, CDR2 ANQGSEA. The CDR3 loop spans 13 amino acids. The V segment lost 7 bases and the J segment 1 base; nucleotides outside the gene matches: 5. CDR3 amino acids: CSGLDRVNYGYTF. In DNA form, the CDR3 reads TGCAGCGGCCTGGACAGGGTTAACTATGGCTACACCTTC.

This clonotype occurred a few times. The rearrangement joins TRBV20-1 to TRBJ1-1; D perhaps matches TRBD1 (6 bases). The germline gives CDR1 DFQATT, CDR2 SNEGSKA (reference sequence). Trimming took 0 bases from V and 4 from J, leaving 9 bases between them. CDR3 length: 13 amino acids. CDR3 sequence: CSARDPGATEAFF. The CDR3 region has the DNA TGCAGTGCTAGAGATCCGGGGGCCACTGAAGCTTTCTTT.

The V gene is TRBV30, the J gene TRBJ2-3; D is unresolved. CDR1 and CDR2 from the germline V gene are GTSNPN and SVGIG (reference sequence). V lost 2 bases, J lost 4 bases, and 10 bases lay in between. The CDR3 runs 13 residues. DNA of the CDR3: TGTGCCTGGAGTCGGGCCCAATCAGATACGCAGTATTTT. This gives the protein CAWSRAQSDTQYF.

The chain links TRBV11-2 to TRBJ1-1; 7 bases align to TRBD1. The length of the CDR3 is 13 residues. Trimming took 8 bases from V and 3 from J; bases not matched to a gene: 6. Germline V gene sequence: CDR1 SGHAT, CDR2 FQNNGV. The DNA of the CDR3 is TGTGCCAGCGGCAGGGGACAGTACACTGAAGCTTTCTTT. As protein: CASGRGQYTEAFF.

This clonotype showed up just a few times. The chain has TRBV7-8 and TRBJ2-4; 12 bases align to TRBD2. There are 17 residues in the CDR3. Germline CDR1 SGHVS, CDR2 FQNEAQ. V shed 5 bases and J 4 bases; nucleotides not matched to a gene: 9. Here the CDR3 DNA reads TGTGCCAGCAGCCCTTCTTCTAGCGGGAGGGTTAAAAACATTCAGTACTTC. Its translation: CASSPSSSGRVKNIQYF. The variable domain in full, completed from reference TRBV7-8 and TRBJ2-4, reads GAGVSQSPRYKVAKRGQDVALRCDPISGHVSLFWYQQALGQGPEFLTYFQNEAQLDKSGLPSDRFFAERPEGSVSTLKIQRTQQEDSAVYLCASSPSSSGRVKNIQYFGAGTRLSVL.

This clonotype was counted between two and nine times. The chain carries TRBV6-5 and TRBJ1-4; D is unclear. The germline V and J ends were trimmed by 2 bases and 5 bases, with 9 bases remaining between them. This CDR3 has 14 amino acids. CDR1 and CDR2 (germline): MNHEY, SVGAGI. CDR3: CASSYGRGNEKLFF. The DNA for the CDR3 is TGTGCCAGCAGTTACGGACGGGGAAATGAAAAACTGTTTTTT.

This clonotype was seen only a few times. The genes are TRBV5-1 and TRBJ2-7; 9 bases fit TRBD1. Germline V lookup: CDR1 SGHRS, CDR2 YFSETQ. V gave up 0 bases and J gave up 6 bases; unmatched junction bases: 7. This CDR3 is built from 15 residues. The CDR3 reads CASSLDRGPFGEQYF. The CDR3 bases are TGCGCCAGCAGCTTGGACAGGGGGCCGTTTGGCGAGCAGTACTTC.

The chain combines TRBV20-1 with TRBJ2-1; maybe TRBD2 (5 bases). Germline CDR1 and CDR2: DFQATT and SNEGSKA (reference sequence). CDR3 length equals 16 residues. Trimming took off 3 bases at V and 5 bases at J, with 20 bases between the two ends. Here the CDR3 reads CSASRAPAELNNEQFF. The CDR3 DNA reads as TGCAGTGCTAGCCGCGCCCCAGCGGAACTAAACAATGAGCAGTTCTTC.

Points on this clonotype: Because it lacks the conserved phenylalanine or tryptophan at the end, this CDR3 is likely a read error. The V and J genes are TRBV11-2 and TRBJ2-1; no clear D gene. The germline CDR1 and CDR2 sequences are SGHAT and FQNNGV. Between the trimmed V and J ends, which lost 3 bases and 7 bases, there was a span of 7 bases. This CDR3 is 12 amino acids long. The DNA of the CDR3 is TGTGCCAGCAGCTTTGGTTTTAATGAGCAGTTCTTG. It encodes CASSFGFNEQFL.

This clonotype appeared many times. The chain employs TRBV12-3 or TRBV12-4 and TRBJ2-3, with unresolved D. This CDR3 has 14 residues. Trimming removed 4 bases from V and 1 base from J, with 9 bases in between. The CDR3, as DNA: TGTGCCAGCAGTTGGGTAGTCGGCACAGATACGCAGTATTTT. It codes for CASSWVVGTDTQYF.